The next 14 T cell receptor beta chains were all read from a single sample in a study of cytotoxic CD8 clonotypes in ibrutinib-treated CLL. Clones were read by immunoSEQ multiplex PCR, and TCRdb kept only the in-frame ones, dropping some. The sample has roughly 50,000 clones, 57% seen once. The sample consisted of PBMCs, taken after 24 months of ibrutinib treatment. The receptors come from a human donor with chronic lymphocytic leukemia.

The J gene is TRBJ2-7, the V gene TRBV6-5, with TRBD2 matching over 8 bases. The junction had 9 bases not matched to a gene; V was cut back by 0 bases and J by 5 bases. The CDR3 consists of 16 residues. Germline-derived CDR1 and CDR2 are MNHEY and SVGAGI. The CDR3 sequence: CASSYSSGGKNHEQYF. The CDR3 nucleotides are TGTGCCAGCAGTTACTCATCGGGAGGGAAAAACCACGAGCAGTACTTC.

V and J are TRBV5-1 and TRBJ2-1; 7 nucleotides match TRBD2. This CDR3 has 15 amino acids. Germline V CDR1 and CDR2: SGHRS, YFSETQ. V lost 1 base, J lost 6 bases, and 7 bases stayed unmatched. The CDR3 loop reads CASSLPSGVTNEQFF. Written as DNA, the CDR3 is TGCGCCAGCAGCTTGCCCAGCGGGGTTACCAATGAGCAGTTCTTC. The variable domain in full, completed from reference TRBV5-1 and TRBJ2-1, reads KAGVTQTPRYLIKTRGQQVTLSCSPISGHRSVSWYQQTPGQGLQFLFEYFSETQRNKGNFPGRFSGRQFSNSRSEMNVSTLELGDSALYLCASSLPSGVTNEQFFGPGTRLTVL.

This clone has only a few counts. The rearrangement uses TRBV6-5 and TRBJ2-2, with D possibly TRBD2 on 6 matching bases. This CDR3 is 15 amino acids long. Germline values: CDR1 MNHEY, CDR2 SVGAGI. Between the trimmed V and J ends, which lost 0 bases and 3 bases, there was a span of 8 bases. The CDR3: CASSYSWGDTGELFF. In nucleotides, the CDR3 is TGTGCCAGCAGTTACTCGTGGGGGGACACCGGGGAGCTGTTTTTT.

The CDR3 coding sequence is TGTGCCAGCAGCTTGGATCGGGGGGGCCAGGACACCGGGGAGCTGTTTTTT. This sequence encodes CASSLDRGGQDTGELFF. The V gene is TRBV5-4, the J gene TRBJ2-2; 8 nucleotides agree with TRBD2. The CDR3 has 17 amino acids. CDR1 and CDR2 (germline): SGHNT, YYREEE (reference sequence). V trimming: 0 bases; J trimming: 3 bases; junction bases outside the gene matches: 7. Together with reference TRBV5-4 and TRBJ2-2, the CDR3 gives the full variable domain: ETGVTQSPTHLIKTRGQQVTLRCSSQSGHNTVSWYQQALGQGPQFIFQYYREEENGRGNFPPRFSGLQFPNYSSELNVNALELDDSALYLCASSLDRGGQDTGELFFGEGSRLTVL.

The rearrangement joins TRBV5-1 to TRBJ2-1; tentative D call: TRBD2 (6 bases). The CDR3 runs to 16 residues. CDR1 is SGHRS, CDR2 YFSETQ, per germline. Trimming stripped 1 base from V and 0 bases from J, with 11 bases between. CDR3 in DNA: TGCGCCAGCAGCTTGCTCGGGGGAAGCTCCTACAATGAGCAGTTCTTC. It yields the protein CASSLLGGSSYNEQFF.

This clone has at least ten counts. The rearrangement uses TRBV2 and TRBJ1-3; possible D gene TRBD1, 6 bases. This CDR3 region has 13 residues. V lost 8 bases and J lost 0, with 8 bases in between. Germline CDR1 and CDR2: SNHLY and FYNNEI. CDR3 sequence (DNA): TGTGCCAGCCAAGGGGGCTCTGGAAACACCATATATTTT. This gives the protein CASQGGSGNTIYF.

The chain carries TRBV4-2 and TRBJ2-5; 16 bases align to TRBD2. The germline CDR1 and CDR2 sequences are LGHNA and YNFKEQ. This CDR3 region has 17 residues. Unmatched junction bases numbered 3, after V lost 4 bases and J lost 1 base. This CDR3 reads CASSPGTSGGAQETQYF. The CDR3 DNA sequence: TGTGCCAGCAGCCCCGGGACTAGCGGGGGGGCCCAAGAGACCCAGTACTTC.

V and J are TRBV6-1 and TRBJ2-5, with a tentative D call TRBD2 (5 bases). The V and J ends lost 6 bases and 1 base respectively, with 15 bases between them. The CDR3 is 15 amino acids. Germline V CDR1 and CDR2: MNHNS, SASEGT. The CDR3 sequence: CASSGLTGPQETQYF. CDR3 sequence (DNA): TGTGCCAGCAGCGGACTGACCGGTCCCCAAGAGACCCAGTACTTC.

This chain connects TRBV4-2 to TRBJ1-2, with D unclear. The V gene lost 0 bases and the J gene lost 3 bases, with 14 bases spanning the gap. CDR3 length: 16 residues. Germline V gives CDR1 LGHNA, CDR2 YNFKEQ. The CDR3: CASSQEPHGQHYGYTF. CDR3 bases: TGTGCCAGCAGCCAAGAACCGCACGGGCAGCACTATGGCTACACCTTC.

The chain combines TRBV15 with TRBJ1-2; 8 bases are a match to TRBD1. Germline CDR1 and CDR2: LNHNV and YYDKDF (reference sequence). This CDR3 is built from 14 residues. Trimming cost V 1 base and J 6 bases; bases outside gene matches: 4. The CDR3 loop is CATSRGGGQDGYTF. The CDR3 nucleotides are TGTGCCACCAGCAGAGGTGGGGGACAGGATGGCTACACCTTC.

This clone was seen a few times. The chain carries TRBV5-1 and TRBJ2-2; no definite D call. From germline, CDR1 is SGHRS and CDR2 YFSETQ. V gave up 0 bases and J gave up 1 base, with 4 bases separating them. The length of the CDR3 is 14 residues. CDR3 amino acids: CASSLDENTGELFF. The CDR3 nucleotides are TGCGCCAGCAGCTTGGATGAGAACACCGGGGAGCTGTTTTTT.

The CDR3 coding sequence is TGTGCCAGCAACCGCGCTAACACTGAAGCTTTCTTT. Translating gives CASNRANTEAFF. The rearrangement joins TRBV2 to TRBJ1-1, with D unresolved. The germline V gene encodes CDR1 SNHLY and CDR2 FYNNEI. The V end lost 7 bases, the J end lost 2 bases, and 8 bases lay between the germline ends. The CDR3 covers 12 residues.

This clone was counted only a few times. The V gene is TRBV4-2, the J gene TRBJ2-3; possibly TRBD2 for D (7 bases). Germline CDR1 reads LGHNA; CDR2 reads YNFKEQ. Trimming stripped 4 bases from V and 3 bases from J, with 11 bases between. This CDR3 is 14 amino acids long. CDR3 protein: CASSLRGGTDTQYF. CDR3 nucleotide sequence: TGTGCCAGCAGCCTGAGGGGGGGGACAGATACGCAGTATTTT.

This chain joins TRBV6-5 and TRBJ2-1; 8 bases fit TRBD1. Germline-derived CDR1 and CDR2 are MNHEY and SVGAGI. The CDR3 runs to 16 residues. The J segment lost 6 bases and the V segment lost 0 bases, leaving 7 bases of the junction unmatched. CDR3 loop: CASSYSKGRGLNEQFF. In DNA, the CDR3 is TGTGCCAGCAGTTACTCGAAGGGCAGGGGGCTCAATGAGCAGTTCTTC.